The 26 T cell receptor beta chains below come from one sample, sequenced in a study of blood T cell repertoires in COVID-19. Some clones are missing from TCRdb's copy, which holds only in-frame ones; the method was immunoSEQ multiplex PCR. The sample includes approximately 94,000 clones, about 80% of them seen just once. Sequencing used peripheral blood. The source of these receptors is a woman between 70 and 85 years old with acute or convalescent COVID-19.

CDR3 residues: CASSEGLVLSVVQYF. CDR3 in DNA: TGTGCCAGCAGTGAAGGACTAGTTCTTTCGGTGGTGCAGTACTTC. The chain is built from TRBV6-1 and TRBJ2-7, with D possibly TRBD2 on 6 matching bases. Germline V CDR1 and CDR2: MNHNS, SASEGT. The V end lost 1 base, the J end lost 9 bases, and 19 bases lay between the germline ends. The CDR3 spans 15 residues.

The rearrangement joins TRBV28 to TRBJ1-1; D remains unclear. The V gene lost 6 bases and the J gene lost 5 bases, with 13 bases spanning the gap. Germline-derived CDR1 and CDR2 are MDHEN and SYDVKM. This CDR3 is built from 13 residues. CDR3 DNA: TGTGCCAGCAGACCCCAGGTTAGGACTGAAGCTTTCTTT. Protein product: CASRPQVRTEAFF. The variable domain in full, with the rest retrieved from reference TRBV28 and TRBJ1-1, is DVKVTQSSRYLVKRTGEKVFLECVQDMDHENMFWYRQDPGLGLRLIYFSYDVKMKEKGDIPEGYSVSREKKERFSLILESASTNQTSMYLCASRPQVRTEAFFGQGTRLTVV.

The chain has TRBV29-1 and TRBJ2-3; TRBD2 agrees at 12 bases. The V gene end was trimmed by 7 bases and the J gene end by 6 bases; junction bases not matched to a gene: 2. The CDR3 is 12 amino acids. CDR1 SQVTM and CDR2 ANQGSEA come from the germline V gene. CDR3 sequence: CSGLAGEDTQYF. The DNA for the CDR3 is TGCAGCGGACTAGCGGGGGAGGATACGCAGTATTTT.

The chain's CDR3 is CAWSGTGLGYTF. The CDR3 DNA reads TGTGCCTGGAGCGGGACAGGGTTAGGCTACACCTTC. This chain uses TRBV30 with TRBJ1-2, with 9 bases matching TRBD1. V was pared by 3 bases and J by 8 bases, with 4 bases of the junction left unmatched. In germline, CDR1 is GTSNPN, CDR2 SVGIG (reference sequence). The CDR3 covers 12 residues. The full variable domain, with the rest looked up from reference TRBV30 and TRBJ1-2, is SQTIHQWPATLVQPVGSPLSLECTVEGTSNPNLYWYRQAAGRGLQLLFYSVGIGQISSEVPQNLSASRPQDRQFILSSKKLLLSDSGFYLCAWSGTGLGYTFGSGTRLTVV.

The V gene is TRBV7-9, the J gene TRBJ2-3; D uncertain. Per germline, CDR1 SEHNR and CDR2 FQNEAQ (reference sequence). Trimming left V 4 bases short and J 5 bases short, with 7 bases between. The CDR3 spans 12 residues. CDR3 amino acids: CASSSVIDTQYF. The CDR3 DNA is TGTGCCAGCAGCTCCGTTATAGATACGCAGTATTTT.

The genes are TRBV19 and TRBJ1-1; maybe TRBD1 (6 bases). The CDR3 has 12 residues. The germline V gene has CDR1 LNHDA and CDR2 SQIVND (reference sequence). Trimming took 3 bases from V and 8 from J, leaving 10 bases between them. The chain's CDR3 is CASSMGQGEAFF. The CDR3, as DNA: TGTGCCAGTAGTATGGGGCAGGGGGAAGCTTTCTTT. The full variable domain, completed using reference TRBV19 and TRBJ1-1, is DGGITQSPKYLFRKEGQNVTLSCEQNLNHDAMYWYRQDPGQGLRLIYYSQIVNDFQKGDIAEGYSVSREKKESFPLTVTSAQKNPTAFYLCASSMGQGEAFFGQGTRLTVV.

This chain uses TRBV18 with TRBJ1-2; TRBD1 is a possible D gene (6 bases). The CDR3 runs to 18 residues. Germline V gene sequence: CDR1 KGHSH, CDR2 LQKENI. Trimming shortened V by 4 bases and J by 0 bases, and 21 bases separated the two germline ends. CDR3 bases: TGTGCCAGCTCACTCCCGGGACACCGTTCCGCCTCTAACTATGGCTACACCTTC. This translates into CASSLPGHRSASNYGYTF.

The chain links TRBV7-2 to TRBJ1-5; TRBD1 is a possible D gene (6 bases). V shed 2 bases and J shed 9 bases, with 14 bases lying between them. Germline assignment: CDR1 SGHTA and CDR2 FQGNSA. The CDR3 length is 14 residues. The CDR3 region is CASSLIQGPRPQHF. CDR3 DNA: TGTGCCAGCAGCTTAATTCAGGGGCCGAGGCCCCAGCATTTT.

V usage is TRBV19 and J usage is TRBJ2-2; possibly TRBD2 for D (6 bases). Germline V gives CDR1 LNHDA, CDR2 SQIVND (reference sequence). The length of the CDR3 is 14 residues. Trimming removed 8 bases at V and 6 bases at J, with 16 bases between. DNA of the CDR3: TGTGCCAGTCGGGGGTACCCCGGGTCCGGGGAGCTGTTTTTT. Its protein is CASRGYPGSGELFF.

The rearrangement links TRBV30 to TRBJ2-3; 7 bases map to TRBD2. This CDR3 has 11 amino acids. Trimming removed 8 bases from V and 3 bases from J; junction bases left unmatched: 2. Per germline, CDR1 GTSNPN and CDR2 SVGIG (reference sequence). CDR3 nucleotide sequence: TGTGCCGGCGGGGGAACAGATACGCAGTATTTT. As protein: CAGGGTDTQYF.

This chain uses TRBV7-2 with TRBJ2-5; D is unclear. V dropped 1 base and J dropped 7 bases, with 16 bases sitting between them. Germline V gene lookup returns CDR1 SGHTA and CDR2 FQGNSA. CDR3 length: 15 amino acids. CDR3 protein: CASSLDIGTASTQYF. Here the CDR3 DNA reads TGTGCCAGCAGCTTAGATATCGGAACAGCCTCGACCCAGTACTTC.

This chain connects TRBV9 to TRBJ1-5, with D hard to call. Germline values: CDR1 SGDLS, CDR2 YYNGEE. CDR3 length: 14 residues. V was cut by 4 bases and J by 2 bases, with 10 bases left in between. This chain's CDR3 is CASSQGQGNQPQHF. CDR3 DNA sequence: TGTGCCAGCAGCCAAGGCCAGGGCAATCAGCCCCAGCATTTT.

The chain uses TRBV18 and TRBJ2-2; D is ambiguous. This CDR3 has 13 amino acids. Germline CDR1 is KGHSH and CDR2 is LQKENI. The ends were cut back, 2 bases at V and 12 bases at J, with 13 bases in the middle. The CDR3 region has the DNA TGTGCCAGCTCACCATCCCCTGACACACAGCTGTTTTTT. Amino acids: CASSPSPDTQLFF. The full variable domain, completed using reference TRBV18 and TRBJ2-2, is NAGVMQNPRHLVRRRGQEARLRCSPMKGHSHVYWYRQLPEEGLKFMVYLQKENIIDESGMPKERFSAEFPKEGPSILRIQQVVRGDSAAYFCASSPSPDTQLFFGEGSRLTVL.

The chain uses TRBV19 and TRBJ2-3; D gene uncertain. The CDR3 consists of 12 residues. The germline CDR1 and CDR2 sequences are LNHDA and SQIVND (reference sequence). V shed 5 bases and J shed 9 bases, with 12 bases lying between them. The CDR3 DNA follows: TGTGCCAGTAGTGCCCGTTCAGGCACGCAGTATTTT. It yields the protein CASSARSGTQYF.

This sequence joins TRBV12-3 or TRBV12-4 and TRBJ1-2; a possible D gene is TRBD1 (5 bases). The CDR3 is 12 amino acids. V lost 1 base, J lost 5 bases, and 5 bases lay in between. The CDR3 region is CASSLGQYGYTF. The CDR3 nucleotides are TGTGCCAGCAGTTTAGGACAGTATGGCTACACCTTC.

The chain recombines TRBV2 with TRBJ1-4; 7 nucleotides line up with TRBD1. In germline, CDR1 is SNHLY, CDR2 FYNNEI. The CDR3 runs 16 residues. The V segment lost 6 bases and the J segment 7 bases; nucleotides outside the gene matches: 14. CDR3 DNA sequence: TGTGCCAGCAGAGGTAGGATTGACAGGGTCGGTGAAAAACTGTTTTTT. Translation: CASRGRIDRVGEKLFF.

The chain combines TRBV11-2 with TRBJ2-5; 10 nucleotides line up with TRBD1. Per germline, CDR1 SGHAT and CDR2 FQNNGV. The CDR3 runs 15 residues. J gave up 4 bases and V 3 bases, and 5 bases lay outside the gene matches. The CDR3 DNA reads as TGTGCCAGCAGCTTGGGGACAGGGGAGGGAGAGACCCAGTACTTC. Translated: CASSLGTGEGETQYF.

The V gene is TRBV9, the J gene TRBJ2-5; 12 nucleotides align to TRBD2. The ends lost 0 bases at V and 5 bases at J; junction bases unmatched: 5. Germline CDR1 and CDR2: SGDLS and YYNGEE. The CDR3 runs 16 residues. The CDR3: CASSVGQGLAGETQYF. The DNA for the CDR3 is TGTGCCAGCAGCGTAGGCCAGGGACTAGCGGGTGAGACCCAGTACTTC.

This clone was seen a handful of times. J is TRBJ1-5 and V is TRBV4-3; 7 positions match TRBD1. V lost 5 bases and J lost 7; bases outside the gene matches: 11. This CDR3 contains 15 residues. Germline CDR1 LGHNA, CDR2 YSLEER. This CDR3 is CASSSGTAPGQPQHF. DNA for the CDR3: TGCGCCAGCAGCTCCGGGACAGCGCCGGGACAGCCCCAGCATTTT.

The chain has TRBV7-3 and TRBJ1-2, with 7 bases matching TRBD1. CDR1 is SGHTA and CDR2 is FQGTGA in the germline V gene. CDR3 length: 14 amino acids. Trimming removed 2 bases from V and 0 bases from J; junction bases left unmatched: 0. Here the CDR3 reads CASSLQGANYGYTF. The CDR3, as DNA: TGTGCCAGCAGCTTACAGGGGGCTAACTATGGCTACACCTTC.

This clone was observed once. V gene TRBV5-1 combines with J gene TRBJ2-3; 14 bases line up with TRBD2. V lost 3 bases, J lost 4 bases, and 4 bases stayed unmatched. Germline values: CDR1 SGHRS, CDR2 YFSETQ. The CDR3 consists of 16 residues. CDR3 nucleotides: TGCGCCAGCAGCTCGACTAGCGGGGGGGCCTCAGATACGCAGTATTTT. Residues: CASSSTSGGASDTQYF. The whole variable domain, filled in from reference TRBV5-1 and TRBJ2-3, reads KAGVTQTPRYLIKTRGQQVTLSCSPISGHRSVSWYQQTPGQGLQFLFEYFSETQRNKGNFPGRFSGRQFSNSRSEMNVSTLELGDSALYLCASSSTSGGASDTQYFGPGTRLTVL.

The chain couples TRBV5-8 to TRBJ2-1; 8 bases align to TRBD2. Germline CDR1 SGHTS, CDR2 YDEGEE. V trimming: 1 base; J trimming: 8 bases; junction bases outside the gene matches: 14. This CDR3 region has 17 residues. CDR3 protein: CASSLWRGDTLSYEQFF. The CDR3 nucleotides are TGTGCCAGCAGCTTGTGGCGGGGGGACACTTTATCCTATGAGCAGTTCTTC. Based on the CDR3 plus reference TRBV5-8 and TRBJ2-1, the full variable domain is EAGVTQSPTHLIKTRGQQATLRCSPISGHTSVYWYQQALGLGLQFLLWYDEGEERNRGNFPPRFSGRQFPNYSSELNVNALELEDSALYLCASSLWRGDTLSYEQFFGPGTRLTVL.

The chain has TRBV5-4 and TRBJ1-1; D may be TRBD1 (6 bases). There are 13 residues in the CDR3. The V gene lost 6 bases and the J gene lost 2 bases, with 11 bases spanning the gap. Germline assignment: CDR1 SGHNT and CDR2 YYREEE (reference sequence). CDR3 coding DNA: TGTGCCAGCAAACAGGGAGTCAACACTGAAGCTTTCTTT. Protein product: CASKQGVNTEAFF. The full variable domain, with the rest looked up from reference TRBV5-4 and TRBJ1-1, is ETGVTQSPTHLIKTRGQQVTLRCSSQSGHNTVSWYQQALGQGPQFIFQYYREEENGRGNFPPRFSGLQFPNYSSELNVNALELDDSALYLCASKQGVNTEAFFGQGTRLTVV.

V usage is TRBV5-1 and J usage is TRBJ2-3; maybe TRBD2 (5 bases). Germline CDR1 is SGHRS and CDR2 is YFSETQ. V lost 5 bases and J lost 2, with 12 bases in between. The CDR3 is 14 residues long. CDR3 loop: CASSAGVHTDTQYF. Written as DNA, the CDR3 is TGCGCCAGCAGTGCCGGGGTCCACACAGATACGCAGTATTTT.

The V call is TRBV6-1, the J call TRBJ1-6, with D hard to call. The CDR3 loop spans 14 amino acids. Germline CDR1 is MNHNS and CDR2 is SASEGT. Trimming pared 2 bases from V and 8 bases from J, leaving 10 bases between. The CDR3 reads CASSENSADSPLHF. The CDR3 DNA reads TGTGCCAGCAGTGAAAATAGTGCGGATTCACCCCTCCACTTT.

The CDR3 nucleotides read TGTGCCAGCAGCCAAGCGGGGGGACTAGCGGGGTACCAAGAGACCCAGTACTTC. Protein sequence: CASSQAGGLAGYQETQYF. The V gene is TRBV3-1 (or the pseudogene TRBV3-2), the J gene TRBJ2-5; 13 bases map to TRBD2. Trimming at V came to 1 base and at J to 0 bases, leaving 5 bases not matched to a gene. This CDR3 is built from 18 residues. CDR1 and CDR2 (germline): LGHDT, YNNKEL (reference sequence).